One sample yielded the 16 T cell receptor beta chains listed below, sequenced in a study of human T cells and chemical hapten exposure. TCRdb redid the calling of the RACE reads with MiXCR, one entry per CDR3 protein. The sample lists tens of thousands of distinct CDR3 sequences, 8% to 9.5% seen once, with approximately 15% in the top ten. Time point specified: patch test 2, 6 weeks after DPC sensitization. Treatment of the sample: therapeutic diphenylcyclopropenone sensitization with weekly scalp DPC. Sequencing used whole blood, obtained in connection with sensitization to the hapten diphenylcyclopropenone (DPC). All receptors come from a woman aged 40 to 49 with alopecia areata. Some clones in this sample may be carry-over from other donors' samples.

This clonotype was picked up many times. The chain has TRBV28 and TRBJ1-2; D not certain. Germline CDR1 MDHEN, CDR2 SYDVKM. The ends were cut back, 5 bases at V and 0 bases at J, with 10 bases in the middle. The CDR3 loop spans 14 amino acids. This CDR3 is CASSTLAANYGYTF. CDR3 in DNA: TGTGCCAGCAGTACGCTAGCAGCTAACTATGGCTACACCTTC.

This clonotype was seen at least ten times. This chain joins TRBV6-2 or TRBV6-3 and TRBJ2-7, with D hard to call. The germline V gene has CDR1 MNHEY and CDR2 SVGEGT. The V and J ends lost 3 bases and 6 bases respectively, with 15 bases between them. CDR3 size: 14 residues. CDR3 nucleotide sequence: TGTGCCAGCAGTTATTCTAGGTCCCTGGGCGAGCAGTACTTC. Encoded protein: CASSYSRSLGEQYF.

This clonotype was seen many times. The chain recombines TRBV6-5 with TRBJ1-5; D unclear. The CDR3 has 14 amino acids. The germline V gene has CDR1 MNHEY and CDR2 SVGAGI. The V end lost 2 bases, the J end lost 1 base, and 6 bases lay between the germline ends. The CDR3 DNA reads TGTGCCAGCAGTTACGGGCAGAGCAATCAGCCCCAGCATTTT. Translated, it gives CASSYGQSNQPQHF.

This clonotype appeared a few times. J is TRBJ2-7 and V is TRBV2; possible D gene TRBD1, 6 bases. The V gene's germline CDR1 is SNHLY and CDR2 FYNNEI. This CDR3 region has 11 residues. The V end was cut by 6 bases, the J end by 3 bases, with 6 bases between. The CDR3 DNA follows: TGTGCCAGCAGGGGACACTACGAGCAGTACTTC. Translation: CASRGHYEQYF.

This clonotype came up many times. The CDR3 loop is CSAGTGIYEQFF. DNA of the CDR3: TGCAGTGCTGGGACAGGGATCTATGAGCAGTTCTTC. The genes are TRBV29-1 and TRBJ2-1; TRBD1 matches at 9 bases. CDR1 is SQVTM, CDR2 ANQGSEA, per germline. This CDR3 comprises 12 residues.

This clonotype was observed at least ten times. The chain uses TRBV2 and TRBJ2-1; D uncertain. The V gene lost 7 bases and the J gene lost 4 bases, with 11 bases spanning the gap. Germline V gene sequence: CDR1 SNHLY, CDR2 FYNNEI. This CDR3 region has 13 residues. The CDR3 bases are TGTGCCAGCAAGGGTAGGCGGTACAATGAGCAGTTCTTC. This encodes CASKGRRYNEQFF.

The CDR3 loop reads CASSLPGTGDKNIQYF. CDR3 nucleotide sequence: TGTGCCAGTAGTCTCCCCGGGACAGGGGACAAAAACATTCAGTACTTC. The chain combines TRBV19 with TRBJ2-4; 10 positions agree with TRBD1. Germline values: CDR1 LNHDA, CDR2 SQIVND (reference sequence). V gave up 5 bases and J gave up 3 bases; unmatched junction bases: 7. CDR3 length: 16 amino acids.

This clonotype was seen many times. The gene calls are TRBV9 and TRBJ2-7, with D maybe TRBD2 (6 bases). Germline V gene sequence: CDR1 SGDLS, CDR2 YYNGEE. The V end was cut by 2 bases, the J end by 2 bases, with 11 bases between. The CDR3 contains 14 residues. As DNA, the CDR3 is TGTGCCAGCAGCGTCGCTAGCGATCCCTACGAGCAGTACTTC. Its protein is CASSVASDPYEQYF.

This clonotype came up many times. The germline gene is not matched at one end of the junction; a read error may be the cause. V and J are TRBV29-1 and TRBJ2-5; TRBD2 matches 11 bases. Germline-derived CDR1 and CDR2 are SQVTM and ANQGSEA. The CDR3 loop spans 16 amino acids. The CDR3 region is CSVPEGTSGGREAQYF. The CDR3 region has the DNA TGCAGCGTTCCTGAGGGTACTAGCGGGGGACGAGAGGCCCAGTACTTC. Filled out from reference TRBV29-1 and TRBJ2-5, the complete variable domain reads SAVISQKPSRDICQRGTSLTIQCQVDSQVTMMFWYRQQPGQSLTLIATANQGSEATYESGFVIDKFPISRPNLTFSTLTVSNMSPEDSSIYLCSVPEGTSGGREAQYFGPGTRLLVL.

Many counts were recorded for this clonotype. This chain links TRBV7-3 with TRBJ2-1; the match to TRBD2 covers 9 bases. V dropped 5 bases and J dropped 4; count of bases not matched to a gene: 9. The CDR3 has 16 residues. The germline V gene has CDR1 SGHTA and CDR2 FQGTGA. The CDR3, as DNA: TGTGCCAGCAGCCCGAGACCGGGACTAGCTTACAATGAGCAGTTCTTC. Encoded protein: CASSPRPGLAYNEQFF.

This clonotype was observed many times. The chain is built from TRBV11-3 and TRBJ2-3, with 10 positions matching TRBD1. The V gene's germline CDR1 is SGHNT and CDR2 YENEEA. There are 15 residues in the CDR3. V gave up 4 bases and J gave up 3 bases; unmatched junction bases: 4. CDR3 in DNA: TGTGCCAGCAGCTCCCGGACAGGGGGGACAGATACGCAGTATTTT. It is translated as CASSSRTGGTDTQYF.

The chain employs TRBV29-1 and TRBJ2-2; weak D call: TRBD1 (6 bases). The CDR3 is 15 residues long. Germline V gene data show CDR1 as SQVTM and CDR2 as ANQGSEA. V was cut by 7 bases and J by 9 bases, with 24 bases left in between. CDR3 protein: CSAPPKDRFQRELFF. The CDR3 nucleotides are TGCAGCGCTCCACCAAAGGACAGATTCCAGAGGGAGCTGTTTTTT.

This clonotype showed up many times. This chain links TRBV7-2 with TRBJ1-5; D gene uncertain. With 5 bases removed from V and 4 bases from J, the gap between germline ends came to 15 bases. Germline V gives CDR1 SGHTA, CDR2 FQGNSA. The CDR3 is 15 amino acids. In DNA form, the CDR3 reads TGTGCCAGCAGCCAGGCCCCTGGAACAAATCAGCCCCAGCATTTT. This gives the protein CASSQAPGTNQPQHF.

The sample holds a few counts of this clonotype. The genes are TRBV4-1 and TRBJ2-5; 12 bases agree with TRBD2. There are 17 residues in the CDR3. V shed 0 bases, J shed 2 bases, and the junction held 4 bases outside the gene matches. CDR1 and CDR2 (germline): MGHRA, YSYEKL. CDR3 sequence (DNA): TGCGCCAGCAGCCAAGAGACTAGCGGGGGATTACAAGAGACCCAGTACTTC. It codes for CASSQETSGGLQETQYF.

The CDR3 reads CASSLLVEKDTQYF. CDR3 DNA: TGCGCCAGCAGCTTGTTGGTTGAGAAAGATACGCAGTATTTT. The rearrangement links TRBV5-1 to TRBJ2-3; D is unresolved. Germline V lookup: CDR1 SGHRS, CDR2 YFSETQ. The ends were cut back, 1 base at V and 5 bases at J, with 11 bases in the middle. The CDR3 extends over 14 amino acids.

This clonotype was detected many times. The gene calls are TRBV9 and TRBJ2-3; tentative D call: TRBD2 (7 bases). CDR3 length equals 15 residues. Germline CDR1 is SGDLS and CDR2 is YYNGEE. V lost 0 bases to trimming and J lost 1 base, with 9 bases between them. The CDR3 bases are TGTGCCAGCAGCGTAGGGGAGGGGGGCACAGATACGCAGTATTTT. Translating it yields CASSVGEGGTDTQYF.